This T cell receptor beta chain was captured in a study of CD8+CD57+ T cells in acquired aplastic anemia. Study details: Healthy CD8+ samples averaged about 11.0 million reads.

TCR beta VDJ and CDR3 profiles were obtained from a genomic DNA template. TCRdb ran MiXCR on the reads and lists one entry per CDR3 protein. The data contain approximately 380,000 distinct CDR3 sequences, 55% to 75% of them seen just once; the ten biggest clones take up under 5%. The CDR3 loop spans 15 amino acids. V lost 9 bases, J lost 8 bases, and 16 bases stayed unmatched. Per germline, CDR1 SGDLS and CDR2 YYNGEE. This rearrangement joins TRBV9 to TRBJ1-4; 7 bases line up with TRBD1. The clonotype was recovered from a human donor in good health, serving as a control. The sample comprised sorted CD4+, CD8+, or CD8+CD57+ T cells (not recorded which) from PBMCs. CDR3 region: CATSSSGGSREKLFF. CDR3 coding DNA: TGTGCCACCAGTAGCTCAGGGGGTAGTCGAGAAAAACTGTTTTTT.